This note documents a single TCR beta chain sequence. The antigen remains unidentified. This sample was included in a study of PD-1 blockade in classical Hodgkin lymphoma. Overall study findings and caveats: By cycle point C4D1, TCR diversity had risen significantly in CD4+ cells (but not CD8+ cells).

Per germline, CDR1 WSHSY and CDR2 SAAADI. CDR3 size: 15 residues. V dropped 6 bases and J dropped 2 bases, with 15 bases sitting between them. The patients all showed relapse after autologous stem cell transplantation, while their brentuximab vedotin exposure varied. Libraries were prepared by immunoSEQ multiplex PCR; TCRdb keeps only in-frame clonotypes and omits some of them. The repertoire holds 20,000 to 30,000 clones, with around 70% as singletons. This clonotype was sampled from a human donor with classical Hodgkin lymphoma. This rearrangement joins TRBV10-2 to TRBJ2-3; D assignment may be TRBD1 or TRBD2 (5 bases each). This material consisted of peripheral blood mononuclear cells (PBMCs), taken before the second cycle of nivolumab. The CDR3: CASSPSTGPTDTQYF. The CDR3, as DNA: TGCGCCAGCAGCCCATCAACGGGGCCCACAGATACGCAGTATTTT.